This T cell receptor (beta chain) came from a study of blood T cells in healthy people across ages. Study findings and constraints: The study found TCR beta diversity correlated strongly with naive T cell percentage.

The use of a sample-barcoded 5' primer and a J-beta primer mix characterized a second PCR of roughly 6 to 11 cycles. Every single cDNA molecule received a tag from a template-switch adaptor with 12 random nucleotides. One entry per CDR3 protein, called by TCRdb with MiXCR from the 5' RACE reads. The data hold roughly 930,000 distinct CDR3 sequences, with around 48% observed a single time. Germline V gene lookup returns CDR1 SNHLY and CDR2 FYNNEI. This CDR3 contains 12 residues. Trimming removed 1 base at V and 8 bases at J, with 6 bases between. In the case of this clonotype: Its matching antigen is unknown.

This receptor was taken from a man aged 30 to 39 in good health. The source material was blood. This chain connects TRBV2 to TRBJ2-1, with D uncertain. This CDR3 reads CASSEESHEQFF. The DNA of the CDR3 is TGTGCCAGCAGTGAAGAGTCCCATGAGCAGTTCTTC. Full variable domain (remainder filled in from reference TRBV2 and TRBJ2-1): EPEVTQTPSHQVTQMGQEVILRCVPISNHLYFYWYRQILGQKVEFLVSFYNNEISEKSEIFDDQFSVERPDGSNFTLKIRSTKLEDSAMYFCASSEESHEQFFGPGTRLTVL.